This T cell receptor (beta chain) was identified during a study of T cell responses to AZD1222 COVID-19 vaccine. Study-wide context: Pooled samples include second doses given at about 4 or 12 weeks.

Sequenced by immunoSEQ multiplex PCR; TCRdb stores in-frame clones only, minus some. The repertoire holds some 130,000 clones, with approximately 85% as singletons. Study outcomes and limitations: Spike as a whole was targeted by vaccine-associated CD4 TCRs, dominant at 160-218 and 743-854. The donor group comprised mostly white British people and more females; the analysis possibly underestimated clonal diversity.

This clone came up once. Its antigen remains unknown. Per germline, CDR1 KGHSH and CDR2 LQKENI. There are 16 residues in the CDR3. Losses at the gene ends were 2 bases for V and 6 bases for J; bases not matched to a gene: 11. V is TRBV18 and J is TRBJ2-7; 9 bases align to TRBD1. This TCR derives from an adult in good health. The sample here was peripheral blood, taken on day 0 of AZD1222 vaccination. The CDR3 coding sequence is TGTGCCAGCTCACCATTCGACGGGACAGGGCTATCCGAGCAGTACTTC. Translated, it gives CASSPFDGTGLSEQYF.